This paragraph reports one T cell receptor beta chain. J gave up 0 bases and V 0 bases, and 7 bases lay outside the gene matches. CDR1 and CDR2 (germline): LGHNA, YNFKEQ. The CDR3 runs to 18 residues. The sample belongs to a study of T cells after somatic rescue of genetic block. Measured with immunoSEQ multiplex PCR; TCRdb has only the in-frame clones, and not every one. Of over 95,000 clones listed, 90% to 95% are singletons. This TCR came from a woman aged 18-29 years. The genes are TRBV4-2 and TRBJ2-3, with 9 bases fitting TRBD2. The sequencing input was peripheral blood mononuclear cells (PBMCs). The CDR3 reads CASSQEGSGGPSTDTQYF. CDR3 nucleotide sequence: TGTGCCAGCAGCCAAGAGGGTAGCGGGGGCCCCAGCACAGATACGCAGTATTTT.